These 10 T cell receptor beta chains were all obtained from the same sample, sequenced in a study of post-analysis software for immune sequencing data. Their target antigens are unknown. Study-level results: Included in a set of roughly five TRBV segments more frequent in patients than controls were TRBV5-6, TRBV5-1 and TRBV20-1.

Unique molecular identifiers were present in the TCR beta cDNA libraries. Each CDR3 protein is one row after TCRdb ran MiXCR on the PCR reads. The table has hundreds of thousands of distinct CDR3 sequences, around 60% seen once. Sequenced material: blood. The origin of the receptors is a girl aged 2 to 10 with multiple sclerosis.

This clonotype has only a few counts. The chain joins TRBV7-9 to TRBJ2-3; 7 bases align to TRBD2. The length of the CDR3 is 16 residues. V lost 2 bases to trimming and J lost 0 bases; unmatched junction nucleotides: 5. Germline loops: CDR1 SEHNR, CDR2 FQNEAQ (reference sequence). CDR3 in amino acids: CASSLHLRESTDTQYF. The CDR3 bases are TGTGCCAGCAGCTTACACTTGCGGGAGAGCACAGATACGCAGTATTTT.

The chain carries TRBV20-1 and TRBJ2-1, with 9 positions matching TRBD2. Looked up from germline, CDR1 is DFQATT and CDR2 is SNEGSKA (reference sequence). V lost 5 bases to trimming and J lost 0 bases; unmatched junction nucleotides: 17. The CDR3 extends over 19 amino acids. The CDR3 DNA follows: TGCAGTGCTGGAACGCTAGCGGGGTCGTCTCAAAGCTCCTACAATGAGCAGTTCTTC. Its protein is CSAGTLAGSSQSSYNEQFF.

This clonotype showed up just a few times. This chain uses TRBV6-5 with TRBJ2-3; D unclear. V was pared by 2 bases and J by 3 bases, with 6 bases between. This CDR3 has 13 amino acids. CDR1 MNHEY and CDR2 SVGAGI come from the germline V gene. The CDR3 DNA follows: TGTGCCAGCAGTTACGGTGTTACAGATACGCAGTATTTT. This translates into CASSYGVTDTQYF.

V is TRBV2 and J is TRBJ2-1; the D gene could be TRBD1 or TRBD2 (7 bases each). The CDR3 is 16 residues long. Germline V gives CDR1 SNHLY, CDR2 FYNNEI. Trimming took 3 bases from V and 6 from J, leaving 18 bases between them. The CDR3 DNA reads TGTGCCAGCAGTGACAGACAGGGAGGGCCCCTCAATGAGCAGTTCTTC. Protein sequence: CASSDRQGGPLNEQFF.

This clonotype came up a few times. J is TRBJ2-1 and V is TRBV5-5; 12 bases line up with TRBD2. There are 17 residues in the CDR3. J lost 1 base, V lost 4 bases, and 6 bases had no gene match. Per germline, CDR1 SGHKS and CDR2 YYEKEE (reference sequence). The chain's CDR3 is CASSARTSGISYNEQFF. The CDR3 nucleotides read TGTGCCAGCAGCGCCCGGACTAGCGGGATTTCCTACAATGAGCAGTTCTTC.

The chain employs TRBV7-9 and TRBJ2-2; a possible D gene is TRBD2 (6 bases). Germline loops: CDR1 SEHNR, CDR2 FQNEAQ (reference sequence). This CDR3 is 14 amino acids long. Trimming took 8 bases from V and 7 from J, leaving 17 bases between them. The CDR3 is CASGRGEKDGELFF. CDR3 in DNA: TGTGCCAGCGGACGCGGGGAGAAAGACGGGGAGCTGTTTTTT.

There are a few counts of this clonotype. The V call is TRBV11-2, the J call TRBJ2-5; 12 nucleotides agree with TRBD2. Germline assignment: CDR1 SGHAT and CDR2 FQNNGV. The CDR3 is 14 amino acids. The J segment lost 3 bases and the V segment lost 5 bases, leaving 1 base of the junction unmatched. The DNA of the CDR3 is TGTGCCAGCAGCAGGACTAGCGGGAAAGAGACCCAGTACTTC. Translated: CASSRTSGKETQYF.

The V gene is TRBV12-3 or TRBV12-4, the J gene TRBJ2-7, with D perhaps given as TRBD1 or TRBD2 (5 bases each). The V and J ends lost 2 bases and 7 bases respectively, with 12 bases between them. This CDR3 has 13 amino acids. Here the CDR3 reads CASSLWDVQEQYF. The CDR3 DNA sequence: TGTGCCAGCAGTTTATGGGACGTTCAGGAGCAGTACTTC.

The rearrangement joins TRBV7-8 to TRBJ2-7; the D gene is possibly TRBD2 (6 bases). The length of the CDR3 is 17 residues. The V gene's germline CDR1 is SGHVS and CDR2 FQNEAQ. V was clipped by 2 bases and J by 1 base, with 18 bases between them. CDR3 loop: CASSLYVGGAESYEQYF. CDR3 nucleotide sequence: TGTGCCAGCAGCTTATACGTGGGCGGGGCGGAGTCCTACGAGCAGTACTTC.

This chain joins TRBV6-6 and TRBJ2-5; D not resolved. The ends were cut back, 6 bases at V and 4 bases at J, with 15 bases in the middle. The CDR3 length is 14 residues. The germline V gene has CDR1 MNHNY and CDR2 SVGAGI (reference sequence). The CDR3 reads CASRAGLPGETQYF. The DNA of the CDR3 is TGTGCCAGCAGGGCTGGGCTTCCAGGAGAGACCCAGTACTTC.